These 11 T cell receptor beta chains originate from one sample sequenced in a study of immune evolution from preneoplasia to lung adenocarcinoma. Clones were sequenced by immunoSEQ multiplex PCR, and TCRdb holds only the in-frame ones, with some missing. The repertoire consists of several thousand clones, with around 79% occurring once and the leading ten covering roughly a sixth. Sequenced: FFPE adjacent normal lung tissue. These receptors came from a person aged 65 to 85 with lung adenocarcinoma.

V gene TRBV4-2 combines with J gene TRBJ2-1, with D possibly matching TRBD2 (5 bases). The CDR3 is 15 amino acids. The germline V and J ends were trimmed by 0 bases and 8 bases, with 14 bases remaining between them. Germline lookup yields CDR1 LGHNA and CDR2 YNFKEQ. The CDR3 coding sequence is TGTGCCAGCAGCCAAGAGTTCGGGCTAGCACATGAGCAGTTCTTC. This encodes CASSQEFGLAHEQFF.

This clone was recorded a few times. The rearrangement uses TRBV19 and TRBJ2-3; 13 bases agree with TRBD2. The CDR3 covers 16 residues. Germline CDR1 is LNHDA and CDR2 is SQIVND (reference sequence). The J segment lost 7 bases and the V segment lost 5 bases, leaving 9 bases of the junction unmatched. CDR3 amino acids: CASSETSGGARNTQYF. The DNA of the CDR3 is TGTGCCAGTAGTGAAACTAGCGGGGGGGCCAGGAATACGCAGTATTTT.

V gene TRBV6-5 combines with J gene TRBJ2-7, with D unclear. The CDR3 length is 13 residues. Germline assignment: CDR1 MNHEY and CDR2 SVGAGI. V gave up 0 bases and J gave up 3 bases, with 6 bases separating them. CDR3 region: CASSYSSVYEQYF. CDR3 nucleotide sequence: TGTGCCAGCAGTTACTCGTCAGTCTACGAGCAGTACTTC.

The genes are TRBV5-1 and TRBJ2-7; 10 bases agree with TRBD2. V gave up 4 bases and J gave up 0 bases; unmatched junction bases: 7. CDR1 and CDR2 from the germline V gene are SGHRS and YFSETQ. The CDR3 runs 16 residues. The CDR3 DNA is TGCGCCAGCAGCAGAGCTCTAGCGGGGGTCTCCTACGAGCAGTACTTC. Its protein is CASSRALAGVSYEQYF.

This clone was detected only once. The CDR3 DNA sequence: TGTGCCAGCAGTTACTTGGGTGGGTCTGGAAACACCATATATTTT. It translates to CASSYLGGSGNTIYF. The gene calls are TRBV6-5 and TRBJ1-3, with no clear D. Trimming cost V 1 base and J 1 base, with 8 bases left between them. The CDR3 loop spans 15 amino acids. Germline assignment: CDR1 MNHEY and CDR2 SVGAGI.

This rearrangement joins TRBV6-1 to TRBJ1-6; D unresolved. CDR3 length: 15 amino acids. With 0 bases removed from V and 10 bases from J, the gap between germline ends came to 13 bases. Germline V gives CDR1 MNHNS, CDR2 SASEGT. In nucleotides, the CDR3 is TGTGCCAGCAGTGAAGCGATGGGCAGAGCCTCACCCCTCCACTTT. Encoded protein: CASSEAMGRASPLHF.

The chain joins TRBV10-3 to TRBJ2-2; D ambiguous. From germline, CDR1 is ENHRY and CDR2 SYGVKD. The CDR3 length is 13 residues. Between the trimmed V and J ends, which lost 0 bases and 4 bases, there was a span of 3 bases. CDR3 region: CAISESPTGELFF. The DNA for the CDR3 is TGTGCCATCAGTGAGTCCCCCACCGGGGAGCTGTTTTTT.

This chain joins TRBV5-6 and TRBJ2-7; 8 positions match TRBD2. This CDR3 is built from 15 residues. Per germline, CDR1 SGHDT and CDR2 YYEEEE. V lost 1 base and J lost 3; bases outside the gene matches: 6. The CDR3 nucleotides read TGTGCCAGCAGCTTGTTCCGGGGGGGCAGCTACGAGCAGTACTTC. As protein: CASSLFRGGSYEQYF.

The chain joins TRBV7-9 to TRBJ2-3; TRBD1 aligns across 9 bases. J lost 1 base, V lost 2 bases, and 4 bases had no gene match. The CDR3 has 16 residues. CDR1 and CDR2 from the germline V gene are SEHNR and FQNEAQ (reference sequence). The CDR3 region has the DNA TGTGCCAGCAGCTTAACCGGGACAGGGCGCACAGATACGCAGTATTTT. Its protein is CASSLTGTGRTDTQYF.

The V and J genes are TRBV19 and TRBJ1-5; D gene unclear. The CDR3 loop spans 16 amino acids. Trimming cost V 3 bases and J 0 bases, with 12 bases left between them. Germline CDR1 and CDR2: LNHDA and SQIVND (reference sequence). CDR3: CASSIGSGNSNQPQHF. The DNA of the CDR3 is TGTGCCAGTAGTATTGGGTCGGGAAATAGCAATCAGCCCCAGCATTTT. The variable domain in full, completed from reference TRBV19 and TRBJ1-5, reads DGGITQSPKYLFRKEGQNVTLSCEQNLNHDAMYWYRQDPGQGLRLIYYSQIVNDFQKGDIAEGYSVSREKKESFPLTVTSAQKNPTAFYLCASSIGSGNSNQPQHFGDGTRLSIL.

This clone was observed a single time. The chain employs TRBV4-2 and TRBJ1-5, with no clear D. CDR1 is LGHNA, CDR2 YNFKEQ, per germline. CDR3 length: 15 amino acids. The germline V and J ends were trimmed by 0 bases and 3 bases, with 9 bases remaining between them. This CDR3 is CASSQDRADNQPQHF. The CDR3 nucleotides are TGTGCCAGCAGCCAAGATAGGGCAGACAATCAGCCCCAGCATTTT.